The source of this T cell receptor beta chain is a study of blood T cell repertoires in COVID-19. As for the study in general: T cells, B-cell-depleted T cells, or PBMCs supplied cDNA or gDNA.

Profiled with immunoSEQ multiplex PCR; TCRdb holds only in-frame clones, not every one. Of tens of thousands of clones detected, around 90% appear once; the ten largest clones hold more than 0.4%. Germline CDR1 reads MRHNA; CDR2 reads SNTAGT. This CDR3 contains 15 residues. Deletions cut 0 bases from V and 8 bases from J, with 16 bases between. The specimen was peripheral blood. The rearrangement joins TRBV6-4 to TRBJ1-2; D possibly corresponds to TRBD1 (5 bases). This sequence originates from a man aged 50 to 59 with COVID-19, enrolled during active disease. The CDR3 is CASSDSGRGGRGYTF. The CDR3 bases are TGTGCCAGCAGTGACTCGGGTAGGGGCGGAAGAGGCTACACCTTC.